This T cell receptor beta chain was captured by sequencing in a study of cytotoxic CD8 clonotypes in ibrutinib-treated CLL. Study at large: A median roughly 11 months of treatment, range 6 to 36, preceded the collection of response samples.

The CDR3 runs 9 residues. Germline loops: CDR1 SGHTA, CDR2 FQGTGA. A note on this clone: Germline and junction disagree at one end, which may indicate a read error.

Measured with immunoSEQ multiplex PCR; TCRdb has only the in-frame clones, and not every one. The sample records about 160,000 clones, roughly four fifths being singletons. This sequence was found in a human donor with chronic lymphocytic leukemia. The V and J genes are TRBV7-3 and TRBJ1-5, with D unresolved. Source: PBMCs, taken after 12 months of ibrutinib treatment. The CDR3 is CASSLNRKF. In DNA, the CDR3 is TGTGCCAGCAGCTTAAACCGTAAGTTT.